These 25 T cell receptor beta chains came from one sample sequenced in a study of immune cell composition in non-small cell lung cancer. TCRdb's table, derived via immunoSEQ multiplex PCR, lists solely in-frame clones and lacks some. The repertoire includes approximately 4,000 clones, around 85% of them detected once, and 6% to 8% sits in the top ten. The specimen was lung tumor tissue. Receptors were obtained from a human donor with non-small cell lung cancer.

Sample share makes this clone medium-sized. The V gene is TRBV9, the J gene TRBJ1-4; 7 bases agree with TRBD1. CDR3 size: 15 residues. Germline lookup yields CDR1 SGDLS and CDR2 YYNGEE. V lost 6 bases to trimming and J lost 7 bases; unmatched junction nucleotides: 12. CDR3 DNA: TGTGCCAGCACCGAGACAGGGTTTGAGGGTGAAAAACTGTTTTTT. It translates to CASTETGFEGEKLFF.

The chain employs TRBV6-4 and TRBJ1-2; 8 bases map to TRBD1. Germline V CDR1 and CDR2: MRHNA, SNTAGT. This CDR3 has 13 residues. The V segment lost 6 bases and the J segment 7 bases; nucleotides outside the gene matches: 7. This CDR3 reads CASRTGDSGGYTF. The CDR3 DNA reads TGTGCCAGCAGGACAGGGGATTCAGGTGGCTACACCTTC.

The V and J genes are TRBV7-3 and TRBJ2-1, with a possible D match to TRBD2 (6 bases). This CDR3 region has 15 residues. The germline V gene encodes CDR1 SGHTA and CDR2 FQGTGA. V lost 5 bases, J lost 11 bases, and 22 bases lay in between. CDR3 protein: CASSERVGGYGQQFF. The CDR3 coding sequence is TGTGCCAGCAGCGAAAGGGTGGGGGGATACGGACAGCAGTTCTTC.

This chain links TRBV4-3 with TRBJ2-7, with 11 bases matching TRBD2. This CDR3 comprises 15 residues. CDR1 and CDR2 (germline): LGHNA, YSLEER. Trimming at V came to 3 bases and at J to 4 bases, leaving 5 bases not matched to a gene. The CDR3 reads CASSHFSGGVYEQYF. The CDR3 nucleotides are TGCGCCAGCAGCCATTTTAGCGGGGGGGTTTACGAGCAGTACTTC.

The chain links TRBV4-3 to TRBJ1-3, with D perhaps TRBD1 (5 bases). Germline V gene sequence: CDR1 LGHNA, CDR2 YSLEER. This CDR3 region has 20 residues. The ends were cut back, 2 bases at V and 3 bases at J, with 26 bases in the middle. Here the CDR3 DNA reads TGCGCCAGCAGCCAATACCAAAGCCCCTCCGGGGGGAATCTTGGAAACACCATATATTTT. Protein: CASSQYQSPSGGNLGNTIYF.

V and J are TRBV6-5 and TRBJ1-2; D gene ambiguous. This CDR3 has 15 residues. Trimming took off 7 bases at V and 4 bases at J, with 19 bases between the two ends. Looked up from germline, CDR1 is MNHEY and CDR2 is SVGAGI. The CDR3 nucleotides are TGTGCCAGCACCCACGGGGTGGGCTCATCCTATGGCTACACCTTC. It is translated as CASTHGVGSSYGYTF.

This chain links TRBV11-3 with TRBJ2-1; 13 bases align to TRBD2. Trimming cost V 4 bases and J 6 bases; bases outside gene matches: 9. This CDR3 is 17 amino acids long. Per germline, CDR1 SGHNT and CDR2 YENEEA. The CDR3 region has the DNA TGTGCCAGCAGCTCGCAGGGGGGACTAGCGGGATTCAATGAGCAGTTCTTC. This codes for CASSSQGGLAGFNEQFF.

The V call is TRBV10-3, the J call TRBJ1-5, with 7 bases lining up with TRBD1. Germline V gene data show CDR1 as ENHRY and CDR2 as SYGVKD. V shed 6 bases and J 3 bases; nucleotides not matched to a gene: 5. This CDR3 is built from 14 residues. The CDR3 DNA reads as TGTGCCATCAGAGCCGGGACAGACAATCAGCCCCAGCATTTT. As protein: CAIRAGTDNQPQHF.

This clone has a handful of counts. The V call is TRBV5-4, the J call TRBJ1-2; 7 bases are shared with TRBD1. J was trimmed by 4 bases and V by 0 bases; bases with no gene match: 6. CDR1 is SGHNT and CDR2 is YYREEE in the germline V gene (reference sequence). This CDR3 is 15 amino acids long. CDR3 region: CASSLEGAAVYGYTF. As DNA, the CDR3 is TGTGCCAGCAGCTTGGAGGGGGCGGCCGTCTATGGCTACACCTTC.

The chain is built from TRBV5-1 and TRBJ1-5; tentatively, D is TRBD1 (6 bases). Trimming shortened V by 4 bases and J by 6 bases, and 11 bases separated the two germline ends. Germline values: CDR1 SGHRS, CDR2 YFSETQ. This CDR3 is built from 13 residues. CDR3 sequence (DNA): TGCGCCAGCAGCACAGGGCTGGGTCAGCCCCAGCATTTT. It yields the protein CASSTGLGQPQHF.

The chain couples TRBV6-5 to TRBJ2-1; the match to TRBD1 covers 9 bases. Losses at the gene ends were 8 bases for V and 8 bases for J; bases not matched to a gene: 7. CDR1 and CDR2 from the germline V gene are MNHEY and SVGAGI. This CDR3 is built from 13 residues. The CDR3 reads CASGDRERDEQFF. In DNA, the CDR3 is TGTGCCAGCGGGGACAGGGAACGCGATGAGCAGTTCTTC.

The genes are TRBV4-3 and TRBJ2-3; D might be TRBD2 (5 bases). This CDR3 has 17 amino acids. From germline, CDR1 is LGHNA and CDR2 YSLEER. Trimming took 2 bases from V and 0 from J, leaving 15 bases between them. The CDR3 spells CASSQTSPGGSTDTQYF. Here the CDR3 DNA reads TGCGCCAGCAGCCAAACTTCTCCTGGAGGTAGCACAGATACGCAGTATTTT.

This clone appeared once. CDR3 nucleotide sequence: TGCGCCAGCAGCTCCCACAGGGGCTCCTACAATGAGCAGTTCTTC. Its translation: CASSSHRGSYNEQFF. This chain uses TRBV4-1 with TRBJ2-1; 7 bases are shared with TRBD1. The CDR3 contains 15 residues. The V gene end was trimmed by 5 bases and the J gene end by 0 bases; junction bases not matched to a gene: 4. Germline assignment: CDR1 MGHRA and CDR2 YSYEKL.

This clone was observed once. The rearrangement uses TRBV15 and TRBJ1-5; D is unresolved. This CDR3 contains 16 residues. Trimming removed 1 base from V and 4 bases from J, with 14 bases in between. CDR1 and CDR2 from the germline V gene are LNHNV and YYDKDF (reference sequence). The CDR3, as DNA: TGTGCCACCAGCAGAGGCGGGCTAGGCCCAAATCAGCCCCAGCATTTT. It codes for CATSRGGLGPNQPQHF.

The table lists this clone with a count of one. The chain couples TRBV7-2 to TRBJ2-7, with TRBD2 matching 9 bases. Germline CDR1 and CDR2: SGHTA and FQGNSA. V gave up 2 bases and J gave up 2 bases; unmatched junction bases: 7. The CDR3 has 16 amino acids. As DNA, the CDR3 is TGTGCCAGCAGCTTATTGTCGGCGGGGGGGCCCTACGAGCAGTACTTC. Amino acids: CASSLLSAGGPYEQYF.

V is TRBV5-6 and J is TRBJ2-1; 7 bases are a match to TRBD1. CDR3 length: 16 amino acids. Germline V gene sequence: CDR1 SGHDT, CDR2 YYEEEE. J gave up 0 bases and V 1 base, and 4 bases lay outside the gene matches. The CDR3 sequence: CASSLRTGRSYNEQFF. The CDR3 nucleotides read TGTGCCAGCAGCTTGAGGACAGGCCGCTCCTACAATGAGCAGTTCTTC.

V and J are TRBV7-9 and TRBJ1-1; no reliable D call. The CDR3 extends over 11 amino acids. With 5 bases removed from V and 7 bases from J, the gap between germline ends came to 8 bases. Germline V gene lookup returns CDR1 SEHNR and CDR2 FQNEAQ (reference sequence). The CDR3 DNA reads TGTGCCAGCAGCGCCCAGGTTGAAGCTTTCTTT. Its translation is CASSAQVEAFF. The variable domain in full, completed from reference TRBV7-9 and TRBJ1-1, reads DTGVSQNPRHKITKRGQNVTFRCDPISEHNRLYWYRQTLGQGPEFLTYFQNEAQLEKSRLLSDRFSAERPKGSFSTLEIQRTEQGDSAMYLCASSAQVEAFFGQGTRLTVV.

This rearrangement joins TRBV6-5 to TRBJ1-5; D may be TRBD1 (5 bases). Germline CDR1 and CDR2: MNHEY and SVGAGI. V gave up 8 bases and J gave up 5 bases, with 10 bases separating them. The CDR3 covers 12 residues. CDR3 sequence reads: CASLGLYQPQHF. The CDR3 region has the DNA TGTGCCAGCTTGGGACTATATCAGCCCCAGCATTTT.

The chain links TRBV29-1 to TRBJ1-2; a weak D match, TRBD1 (6 bases). The CDR3 has 14 residues. From germline, CDR1 is SQVTM and CDR2 ANQGSEA. The ends were cut back, 5 bases at V and 3 bases at J, with 16 bases in the middle. The CDR3 DNA follows: TGCAGCGTTTCCCTACAGGGCGGAGACTATGGCTACACCTTC. It yields the protein CSVSLQGGDYGYTF.

A remark on this clone: The junction differs from germline at one of its ends, possibly a read error. V gene TRBV2 combines with J gene TRBJ2-3, with 11 bases lining up with TRBD2. Germline CDR1 and CDR2: SNHLY and FYNNEI. The CDR3 contains 12 residues. The CDR3 is CASRPATSGGDF. Written as DNA, the CDR3 is TGTGCCAGCAGGCCGGCTACTAGCGGGGGAGATTTT.

This rearrangement joins TRBV10-3 to TRBJ2-5, with D possibly TRBD1 on 6 matching bases. The germline gives CDR1 ENHRY, CDR2 SYGVKD. Trimming stripped 10 bases from V and 2 bases from J, with 17 bases between. The length of the CDR3 is 14 residues. The CDR3 sequence: CATSLGAEQETQYF. CDR3 in DNA: TGTGCCACCTCGCTGGGGGCAGAGCAAGAGACCCAGTACTTC.

This sequence joins TRBV19 and TRBJ2-7; tentative D call: TRBD2 (5 bases). The CDR3 contains 13 residues. V gave up 6 bases and J gave up 5 bases, with 14 bases separating them. CDR1 is LNHDA, CDR2 SQIVND, per germline (reference sequence). The DNA of the CDR3 is TGTGCCAGTAGGGCCGGGGTCGTCAACGAGCAGTACTTC. Amino acids: CASRAGVVNEQYF.

The rearrangement links TRBV7-9 to TRBJ2-1, with 8 bases fitting TRBD1. Germline V gene lookup returns CDR1 SEHNR and CDR2 FQNEAQ (reference sequence). CDR3 length: 17 residues. Trimming removed 2 bases from V and 2 bases from J; junction bases left unmatched: 8. CDR3: CASSLPLRQGTYNEQFF. Written as DNA, the CDR3 is TGTGCCAGCAGCTTACCCCTCAGACAGGGGACCTACAATGAGCAGTTCTTC.

In DNA form, the CDR3 reads TGTGCCAGCAGCTTAGATTGGATAGGGGCCGCGGGGGAGCAGTTCTTC. It codes for CASSLDWIGAAGEQFF. V and J are TRBV11-3 and TRBJ2-1, with D possibly TRBD2 on 6 matching bases. CDR1 and CDR2 from the germline V gene are SGHNT and YENEEA. CDR3 length equals 16 residues. Trimming removed 0 bases from V and 10 bases from J, with 19 bases in between.

CDR3 nucleotides: TGCGCCAGCAGCCTCGGACAGGGCGACTACAATGAGCAGTTCTTC. Translation gives CASSLGQGDYNEQFF. The chain links TRBV5-1 to TRBJ2-1, with 8 nucleotides matching TRBD1. Per germline, CDR1 SGHRS and CDR2 YFSETQ. With V trimmed by 4 bases and J by 3 bases, 6 bases remained unmatched. The CDR3 is 15 amino acids.